This T cell receptor (beta chain) came from a study of CD8 T cells in ankylosing spondylitis. General study findings and limits: In ankylosing spondylitis patients, matched synovial fluid reportedly showed significant enrichment of disease-linked clones.

TCRdb called the 5' RACE reads again in MiXCR, with one record for every CDR3 protein. The sample lists 240,000 or so distinct CDR3 sequences, roughly a tenth occurring once. The CDR3 length is 13 residues. The germline V and J ends were trimmed by 6 bases and 7 bases, with 13 bases remaining between them. Germline CDR1 reads SGHVS; CDR2 reads FNYEAQ. This clonotype was recorded many times. Its antigen is not identified. This TCR derives from a male donor with ankylosing spondylitis or in good health (not recorded which). The sample consisted of blood, either unsorted or a sorted T cell fraction (not recorded which). V gene TRBV7-6 combines with J gene TRBJ1-5; the D gene is possibly TRBD1 (6 bases). The CDR3 loop reads CASSSQRGQPQHF. In nucleotides, the CDR3 is TGTGCCAGCAGTTCGCAGAGGGGGCAGCCCCAGCATTTT.